The 30 T cell receptor beta chains below come from one sample, sequenced in a study of shared clonotypes between healthy human individuals. Here immunoSEQ multiplex PCR was the method, and the copy in TCRdb shows in-frame clones only, minus some. This table has millions of clones, about 95% appearing once. It was CD45RO-negative cells, positively selected for CCR7, that made up naive CD8 cells, with terminally differentiated effector memory CD45RA+ cells excluded. Sequences were obtained from naive CD8+ T cells sorted from blood. The receptors were gathered from a young man in good health.

The chain employs TRBV2 and TRBJ2-7; D is unresolved. Trimming cost V 6 bases and J 0 bases, with 18 bases left between them. CDR1 and CDR2 (germline): SNHLY, FYNNEI. The CDR3 totals 16 residues. The CDR3 sequence is CASSEITAPASYEQYF. The DNA of the CDR3 is TGTGCCAGCAGCGAGATCACAGCGCCGGCCTCCTACGAGCAGTACTTC.

This clone was counted once. The chain couples TRBV7-9 to TRBJ2-7; 7 bases are a match to TRBD1. The length of the CDR3 is 16 residues. CDR1 and CDR2 from the germline V gene are SEHNR and FQNEAQ (reference sequence). The junction had 6 bases not matched to a gene; V was cut back by 1 base and J by 0 bases. The DNA of the CDR3 is TGTGCCAGCAGCTTAGGAGGCAGGGGGAGCTCCTACGAGCAGTACTTC. Translation: CASSLGGRGSSYEQYF.

The V and J genes are TRBV15 and TRBJ2-5; D ambiguous. The CDR3 is 14 residues long. V lost 5 bases, J lost 0 bases, and 10 bases lay in between. Germline V gene lookup returns CDR1 LNHNV and CDR2 YYDKDF (reference sequence). The CDR3 sequence: CATSGFENQETQYF. DNA of the CDR3: TGTGCCACCAGCGGGTTTGAGAACCAAGAGACCCAGTACTTC.

This clone has a single count. The V and J genes are TRBV7-9 and TRBJ1-1; tentatively, D is TRBD1 (6 bases). The CDR3 has 14 residues. In germline, CDR1 is SEHNR, CDR2 FQNEAQ (reference sequence). Trimming cost V 5 bases and J 6 bases, with 16 bases left between them. The CDR3 DNA reads as TGTGCCAGCAGCCCGCCCCAGGGGTTGGCTGAAGCTTTCTTT. Translation gives CASSPPQGLAEAFF.

This chain uses TRBV10-1 with TRBJ2-1; D might be TRBD1 (5 bases). CDR3 length: 13 amino acids. V lost 8 bases and J 11 bases, leaving 19 bases between the germline ends. CDR1 and CDR2 from the germline V gene are WNHNN and SYGVQD (reference sequence). The CDR3 reads CASLFNRKRKQFF. DNA of the CDR3: TGCGCCAGCCTATTCAACAGGAAACGTAAGCAGTTCTTC.

The chain links TRBV7-9 to TRBJ2-7, with a tentative D call TRBD2 (6 bases). The CDR3 has 15 amino acids. Trimming stripped 4 bases from V and 0 bases from J, with 13 bases between. Germline CDR1 reads SEHNR; CDR2 reads FQNEAQ (reference sequence). CDR3 residues: CASSSPEEGSYEQYF. As DNA, the CDR3 is TGTGCCAGCAGCTCGCCCGAGGAGGGCTCCTACGAGCAGTACTTC.

The J gene is TRBJ1-2, the V gene TRBV4-1; the D is unclear. The CDR3 totals 15 residues. V was pared by 0 bases and J by 6 bases, with 14 bases between. The germline V gene encodes CDR1 MGHRA and CDR2 YSYEKL. In nucleotides, the CDR3 is TGCGCCAGCAGCCAAGATCGCACTCCCGGGGATGGCTACACCTTC. Translated: CASSQDRTPGDGYTF.

In its sample, this clone was seen a few times. The chain links TRBV7-9 to TRBJ1-1; D is undetermined. Trimming took 7 bases from V and 4 from J, leaving 10 bases between them. This CDR3 has 12 amino acids. The V gene's germline CDR1 is SEHNR and CDR2 FQNEAQ (reference sequence). The CDR3 loop is CASTQVSTEAFF. The CDR3 DNA reads TGTGCCAGCACTCAAGTGAGCACTGAAGCTTTCTTT.

This clone was seen only once. The chain recombines TRBV4-1 with TRBJ2-5; 11 bases line up with TRBD2. CDR1 and CDR2 (germline): MGHRA, YSYEKL. This CDR3 spans 18 amino acids. Germline trimming cut 0 bases from V and 5 bases from J; bases unmatched to any gene: 11. CDR3 region: CASSQDPLAGGLLETQYF. Written as DNA, the CDR3 is TGCGCCAGCAGCCAAGATCCCCTAGCGGGGGGTTTGTTGGAGACCCAGTACTTC.

V is TRBV27 and J is TRBJ2-7; D may be TRBD2 (5 bases). V was shortened by 5 bases and J by 7 bases, with 18 bases between the two germline ends. The V gene's germline CDR1 is MNHEY and CDR2 SMNVEV (reference sequence). The CDR3 consists of 14 residues. The chain's CDR3 is CASSPPGGFYEQYF. In DNA form, the CDR3 reads TGTGCCAGCAGTCCCCCCGGCGGGTTTTATGAGCAGTACTTC.

The chain recombines TRBV29-1 with TRBJ2-6; D not certain. CDR1 and CDR2 from the germline V gene are SQVTM and ANQGSEA. CDR3 length equals 17 residues. Trimming cost V 0 bases and J 4 bases, with 16 bases left between them. CDR3 amino acids: CSVEESPLSRGANVLTF. In DNA form, the CDR3 reads TGCAGCGTTGAAGAAAGTCCACTCTCTAGGGGGGCCAACGTCCTGACTTTC.

This chain uses TRBV27 with TRBJ2-5; the D is unclear. The CDR3 has 13 amino acids. The V and J ends lost 1 base and 3 bases respectively, with 6 bases between them. Germline assignment: CDR1 MNHEY and CDR2 SMNVEV (reference sequence). DNA of the CDR3: TGTGCCAGCAGTTTATGGCATAAAGAGACCCAGTACTTC. It encodes CASSLWHKETQYF.

This clone was seen once. V gene TRBV10-3 combines with J gene TRBJ1-4, with 9 bases fitting TRBD1. The CDR3 is made up of 15 amino acids. Germline V gene sequence: CDR1 ENHRY, CDR2 SYGVKD. V lost 3 bases, J lost 8 bases, and 7 bases stayed unmatched. CDR3 coding DNA: TGTGCCATCAGTGATTACACAGGGGGCGAGGAAAAACTGTTTTTT. As protein: CAISDYTGGEEKLFF.

The chain carries TRBV28 and TRBJ2-4; D is uncertain. This CDR3 is built from 14 residues. Germline V gene data show CDR1 as MDHEN and CDR2 as SYDVKM. Trimming stripped 3 bases from V and 1 base from J, with 7 bases between. DNA for the CDR3: TGTGCCAGCAGTTTTCATCGGGCCAAAAACATTCAGTACTTC. Encoded protein: CASSFHRAKNIQYF.

The J gene is TRBJ1-6, the V gene TRBV10-3; D unresolved. The V gene's germline CDR1 is ENHRY and CDR2 SYGVKD. This CDR3 has 15 residues. The V end lost 7 bases, the J end lost 9 bases, and 19 bases lay between the germline ends. This chain's CDR3 is CAIIPAQVPTSPLHF. DNA for the CDR3: TGTGCCATCATCCCCGCGCAGGTGCCTACTTCACCCCTCCACTTT.

The chain employs TRBV10-1 and TRBJ2-1; D not certain. Germline CDR1 and CDR2: WNHNN and SYGVQD (reference sequence). This CDR3 is 12 amino acids long. V dropped 1 base and J dropped 10 bases, with 8 bases sitting between them. In DNA form, the CDR3 reads TGCGCCAGCAGTGAGTACGGTGGAGAGCAGTTCTTC. Residues: CASSEYGGEQFF.

This chain connects TRBV5-4 to TRBJ1-1, with 7 bases that match TRBD1. This CDR3 comprises 13 residues. Per the germline V gene, CDR1 is SGHNT and CDR2 is YYREEE (reference sequence). V shed 6 bases and J 3 bases; nucleotides not matched to a gene: 5. CDR3 bases: TGTGCCAGCAAGACAGGGCGAGACACTGAAGCTTTCTTT. Its protein product is CASKTGRDTEAFF.

J is TRBJ1-5 and V is TRBV28; 7 bases agree with TRBD1. CDR1 and CDR2 from the germline V gene are MDHEN and SYDVKM. The length of the CDR3 is 14 residues. Trimming removed 4 bases from V and 0 bases from J; junction bases left unmatched: 0. The CDR3 sequence is CASSWDSSNQPQHF. DNA of the CDR3: TGTGCCAGCAGTTGGGACAGTAGCAATCAGCCCCAGCATTTT.

The V call is TRBV27, the J call TRBJ2-7; D might be TRBD1 or TRBD2, each matching 5 bases. Trimming took off 3 bases at V and 4 bases at J, with 13 bases between the two ends. CDR3 size: 14 residues. Germline CDR1 reads MNHEY; CDR2 reads SMNVEV (reference sequence). This CDR3 reads CASSFTGTTYEQYF. CDR3 nucleotides: TGTGCCAGCAGTTTCACCGGGACCACATACGAGCAGTACTTC.

The chain has TRBV21-1 and TRBJ2-7; TRBD2, the table's D call, was not compared with the DNA. TRBV21-1 is a known pseudogene. This CDR3 region has 12 residues. For the CDR3, the DNA is TGTGCCAGCAGCAAAGAGAAGGCGTCCCGAGCGTTC. Translating it yields CASSKEKASRAF.

Comments on this clone: The DNA is omitted, as the CDR3 cannot be located on it reliably, and the CDR3 follows TCRdb's listing. V and J are TRBV2 and TRBJ2-5. Germline lookup yields CDR1 SNHLY and CDR2 FYNNEI. Counting both end residues, the CDR3 totals 14 amino acids. CDR3 sequence: CASSTSDGKETQYF.

The chain links TRBV18 to TRBJ2-5, with 11 bases that match TRBD2. V dropped 0 bases and J dropped 3; count of bases not matched to a gene: 3. This CDR3 spans 16 amino acids. CDR1 KGHSH and CDR2 LQKENI come from the germline V gene. As DNA, the CDR3 is TGTGCCAGCTCACCACCCATGACTAGCGGGGAAGAGACCCAGTACTTC. Its translation: CASSPPMTSGEETQYF.

The chain recombines TRBV7-3 with TRBJ2-7, with 7 bases lining up with TRBD2. Unmatched junction bases numbered 3, after V lost 1 base and J lost 0 bases. CDR1 and CDR2 (germline): SGHTA, FQGTGA. The CDR3 is 15 amino acids. DNA for the CDR3: TGTGCCAGCAGCTTAAACCGCGGGAGCTCCTACGAGCAGTACTTC. Protein: CASSLNRGSSYEQYF.

This chain joins TRBV7-2 and TRBJ2-5; D is perhaps TRBD2 (6 bases). CDR3 length equals 14 residues. The germline V gene has CDR1 SGHTA and CDR2 FQGNSA. Trimming removed 2 bases at V and 3 bases at J, with 10 bases between. CDR3 in DNA: TGTGCCAGCAGCTTATATGGGGGGAAAGAGACCCAGTACTTC. Translating it yields CASSLYGGKETQYF.

The gene calls are TRBV6-6 and TRBJ1-2, with TRBD1 identical over 9 bases. V lost 7 bases and J lost 2; bases outside the gene matches: 11. The germline CDR1 and CDR2 sequences are MNHNY and SVGAGI (reference sequence). This CDR3 is 16 amino acids long. Here the CDR3 DNA reads TGTGCCAGCACTCCCAGGACAGGGGAGGACAACTATGGCTACACCTTC. Translating gives CASTPRTGEDNYGYTF.

The rearrangement links TRBV6-1 to TRBJ2-1; possibly TRBD1 or TRBD2 for D (5 bases each). The length of the CDR3 is 15 residues. The germline V and J ends were trimmed by 3 bases and 4 bases, with 13 bases remaining between them. The germline gives CDR1 MNHNS, CDR2 SASEGT. The CDR3 region is CASSDGGWGYNEQFF. CDR3 nucleotides: TGTGCCAGCAGTGATGGGGGTTGGGGATACAATGAGCAGTTCTTC.

The V gene is TRBV27, the J gene TRBJ2-7; tentatively, D is TRBD2 (6 bases). CDR1 is MNHEY and CDR2 is SMNVEV in the germline V gene (reference sequence). The CDR3 totals 16 residues. The V gene lost 5 bases and the J gene lost 2 bases, with 19 bases spanning the gap. In nucleotides, the CDR3 is TGTGCCAGCAGTCCTTCGGAGGGCCCCGTCCCCTACGAGCAGTACTTC. Its protein product is CASSPSEGPVPYEQYF.

V and J are TRBV15 and TRBJ2-2; 7 bases line up with TRBD1. The CDR3 runs 16 residues. Germline V CDR1 and CDR2: LNHNV, YYDKDF (reference sequence). V shed 3 bases, J shed 5 bases, and the junction held 9 bases outside the gene matches. The CDR3 loop is CATSSVSGTVTGELFF. CDR3 nucleotide sequence: TGTGCCACCAGCAGCGTATCCGGGACAGTTACCGGGGAGCTGTTTTTT.

Note on this clone: Other nucleotide sequences in the sample specify the same CDR3. This sequence joins TRBV4-1 and TRBJ2-7; D not resolved. Per germline, CDR1 MGHRA and CDR2 YSYEKL. V lost 3 bases, J lost 3 bases, and 6 bases lay in between. This CDR3 contains 12 residues. Here the CDR3 DNA reads TGCGCCAGCAGCCAGGGAAGCTACGAGCAGTACTTC. It specifies CASSQGSYEQYF.

Concerning this clone: Distinct nucleotide sequences in the sample also encode this CDR3. The gene calls are TRBV6-5 and TRBJ2-1, with a weak D call TRBD2 (6 bases). CDR3 size: 12 residues. Germline V gives CDR1 MNHEY, CDR2 SVGAGI. V gave up 2 bases and J gave up 8 bases, with 7 bases separating them. CDR3 protein: CASSYGGDEQFF. CDR3 in DNA: TGTGCCAGCAGTTACGGAGGGGATGAGCAGTTCTTC.